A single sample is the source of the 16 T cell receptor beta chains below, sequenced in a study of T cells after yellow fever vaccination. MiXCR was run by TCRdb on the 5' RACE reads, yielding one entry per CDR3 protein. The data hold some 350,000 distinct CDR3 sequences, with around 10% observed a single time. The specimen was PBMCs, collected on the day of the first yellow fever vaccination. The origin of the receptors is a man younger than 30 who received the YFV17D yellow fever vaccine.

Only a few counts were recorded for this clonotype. The CDR3 DNA reads TGTGCCAGCAGCTTGGGGTCACGCGTCGGGGAGCTGTTTTTT. Translating it yields CASSLGSRVGELFF. This chain links TRBV7-3 with TRBJ2-2, with D uncertain. CDR1 SGHTA and CDR2 FQGTGA come from the germline V gene. The CDR3 is 14 residues long. Trimming left V 3 bases short and J 7 bases short, with 12 bases between.

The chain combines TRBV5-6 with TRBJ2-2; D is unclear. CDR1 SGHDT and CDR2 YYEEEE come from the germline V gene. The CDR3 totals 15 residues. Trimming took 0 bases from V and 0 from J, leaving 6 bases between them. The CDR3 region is CASSLDRSNTGELFF. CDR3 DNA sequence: TGTGCCAGCAGCTTGGACCGTTCGAACACCGGGGAGCTGTTTTTT.

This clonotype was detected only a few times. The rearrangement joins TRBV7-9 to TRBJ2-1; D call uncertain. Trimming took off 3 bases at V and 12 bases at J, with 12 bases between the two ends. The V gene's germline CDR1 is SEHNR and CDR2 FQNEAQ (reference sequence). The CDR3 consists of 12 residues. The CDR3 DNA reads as TGTGCCAGCAGCTTCGCGCAGGTTGGGCAGTTCTTC. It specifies CASSFAQVGQFF.

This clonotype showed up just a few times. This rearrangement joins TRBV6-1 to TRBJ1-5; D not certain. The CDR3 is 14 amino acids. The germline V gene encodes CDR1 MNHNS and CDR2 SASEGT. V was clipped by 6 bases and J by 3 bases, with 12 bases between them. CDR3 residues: CASRTGPFNQPQHF. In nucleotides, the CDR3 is TGTGCCAGCAGGACCGGGCCCTTCAATCAGCCCCAGCATTTT.

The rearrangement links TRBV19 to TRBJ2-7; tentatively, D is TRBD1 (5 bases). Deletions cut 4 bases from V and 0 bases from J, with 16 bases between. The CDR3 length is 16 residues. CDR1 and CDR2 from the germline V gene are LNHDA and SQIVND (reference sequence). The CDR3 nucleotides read TGTGCCAGTAGTAGATCATTAGACAGCATCTCCTACGAGCAGTACTTC. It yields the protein CASSRSLDSISYEQYF.

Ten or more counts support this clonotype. CDR3 region: CASSLSYARAGSYNEQFF. CDR3 coding DNA: TGTGCCAGCAGCTTATCATATGCTCGGGCCGGGTCCTACAATGAGCAGTTCTTC. The V and J genes are TRBV11-1 and TRBJ2-1; D is unclear. Looked up from germline, CDR1 is SGHAT and CDR2 is FQDESV (reference sequence). V lost 2 bases and J lost 1, with 18 bases in between. The CDR3 is 18 amino acids.

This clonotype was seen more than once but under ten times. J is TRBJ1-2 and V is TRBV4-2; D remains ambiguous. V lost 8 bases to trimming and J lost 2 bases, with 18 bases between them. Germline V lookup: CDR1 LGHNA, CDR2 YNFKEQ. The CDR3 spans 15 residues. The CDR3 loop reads CASSWSGNKNYGYTF. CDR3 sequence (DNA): TGTGCCAGCTCTTGGTCGGGCAATAAAAACTATGGCTACACCTTC.

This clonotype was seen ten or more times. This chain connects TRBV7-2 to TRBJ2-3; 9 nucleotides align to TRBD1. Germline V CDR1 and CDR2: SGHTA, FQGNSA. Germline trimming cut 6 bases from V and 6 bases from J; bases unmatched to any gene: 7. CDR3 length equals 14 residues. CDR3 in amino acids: CASSSGTGRDTQYF. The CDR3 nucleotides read TGTGCCAGCAGTTCAGGGACAGGGAGGGATACGCAGTATTTT.

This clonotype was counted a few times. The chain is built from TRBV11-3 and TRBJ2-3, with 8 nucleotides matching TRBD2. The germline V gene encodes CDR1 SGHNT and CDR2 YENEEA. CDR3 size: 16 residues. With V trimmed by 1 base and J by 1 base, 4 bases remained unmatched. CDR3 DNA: TGTGCCAGCAGCTTAGGGCGGGGGGAAGGCACAGATACGCAGTATTTT. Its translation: CASSLGRGEGTDTQYF.

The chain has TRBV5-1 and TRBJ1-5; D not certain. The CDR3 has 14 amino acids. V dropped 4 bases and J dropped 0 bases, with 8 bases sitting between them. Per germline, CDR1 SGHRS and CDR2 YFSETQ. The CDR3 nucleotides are TGCGCCAGCAGCACAGACGATAGCAATCAGCCCCAGCATTTT. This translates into CASSTDDSNQPQHF.

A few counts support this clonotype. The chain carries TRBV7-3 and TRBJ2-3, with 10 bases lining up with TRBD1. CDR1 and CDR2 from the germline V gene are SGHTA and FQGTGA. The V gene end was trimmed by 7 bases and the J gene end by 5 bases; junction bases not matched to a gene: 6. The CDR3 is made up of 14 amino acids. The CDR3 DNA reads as TGTGCCAGCACCCCGACAGGGGGCGAAGATACGCAGTATTTT. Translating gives CASTPTGGEDTQYF.

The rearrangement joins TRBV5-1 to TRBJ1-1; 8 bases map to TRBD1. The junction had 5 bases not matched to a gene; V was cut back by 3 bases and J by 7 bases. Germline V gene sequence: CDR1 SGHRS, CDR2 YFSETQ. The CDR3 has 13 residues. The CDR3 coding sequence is TGCGCCAGCAGCTCCAGGGGGCACGGTGAAGCTTTCTTT. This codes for CASSSRGHGEAFF. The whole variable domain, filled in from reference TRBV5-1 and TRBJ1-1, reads KAGVTQTPRYLIKTRGQQVTLSCSPISGHRSVSWYQQTPGQGLQFLFEYFSETQRNKGNFPGRFSGRQFSNSRSEMNVSTLELGDSALYLCASSSRGHGEAFFGQGTRLTVV.

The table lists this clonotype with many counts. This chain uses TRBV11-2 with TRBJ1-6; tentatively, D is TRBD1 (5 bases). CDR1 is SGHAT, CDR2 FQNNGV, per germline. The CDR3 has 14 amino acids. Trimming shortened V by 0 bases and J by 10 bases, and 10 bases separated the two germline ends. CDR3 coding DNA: TGTGCCAGCAGCTTAGACAGGGTTTTCTCACCCCTCCACTTT. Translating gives CASSLDRVFSPLHF. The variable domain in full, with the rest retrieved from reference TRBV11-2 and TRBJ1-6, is EAGVAQSPRYKIIEKRQSVAFWCNPISGHATLYWYQQILGQGPKLLIQFQNNGVVDDSQLPKDRFSAERLKGVDSTLKIQPAKLEDSAVYLCASSLDRVFSPLHFGNGTRLTVT.

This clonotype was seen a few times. The CDR3 spells CASRKGTEAFF. In DNA, the CDR3 is TGTGCCAGCAGAAAGGGAACTGAAGCTTTCTTT. The chain uses TRBV6-6 and TRBJ1-1; D unresolved. V was cut by 6 bases and J by 5 bases, with 7 bases left in between. Germline assignment: CDR1 MNHNY and CDR2 SVGAGI (reference sequence). The CDR3 is made up of 11 amino acids.

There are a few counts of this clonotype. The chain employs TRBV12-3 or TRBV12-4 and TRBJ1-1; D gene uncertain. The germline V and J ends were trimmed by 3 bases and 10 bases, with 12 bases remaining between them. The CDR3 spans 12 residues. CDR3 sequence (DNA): TGTGCCAGCAGTTTTGCCCCGGCGGCAGCTTTCTTT. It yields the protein CASSFAPAAAFF.

DNA of the CDR3: TGTGCCATCAGTGAGTTAAGACAGGGGGCGAGCACCGGGGAGCTGTTTTTT. Translated, it gives CAISELRQGASTGELFF. The rearrangement joins TRBV10-3 to TRBJ2-2; TRBD1 matches 10 bases. With 1 base clipped from V and 4 bases from J, the junction kept 6 bases outside the gene matches. The CDR3 is made up of 17 amino acids. The germline CDR1 and CDR2 sequences are ENHRY and SYGVKD.